The 3 T cell receptor beta chains below all came from one sample that was sequenced in a study of T cells in women clearing cervical HPV infection. Sequencing used immunoSEQ multiplex PCR; TCRdb keeps in-frame clones, though not all of them. The repertoire table contains roughly 30,000 clones. Material: blood buffy coat. Receptors were obtained from a woman between 18 and 70 years old with a cervical HPV16 infection that either progressed to CIN3+ or cleared (not recorded which).

As to this clone: The CDR3 extends 3 residues past the end of the read, so its final part is completed from the germline J gene. This chain connects TRBV10-3 to TRBJ1-2; 7 bases fit TRBD1. Germline V gene lookup returns CDR1 ENHRY and CDR2 SYGVKD. The ends lost 7 bases at V and 5 bases at J; junction bases unmatched: 7. The CDR3 length is 13 residues. The CDR3 reads CAIMGTDDYGYTF. The sequenced part of the CDR3 DNA is TGTGCCATCATGGGGACAGACGATTATGGC.

Remarks on this clone: The read ends 3 residues before the CDR3 terminus; that terminus is restored from the germline J gene. V is TRBV5-1 and J is TRBJ2-6; a weak D match, TRBD2 (5 bases). V gave up 0 bases and J gave up 2 bases, with 9 bases separating them. CDR1 and CDR2 from the germline V gene are SGHRS and YFSETQ. The CDR3 totals 16 residues. The sequenced part of the CDR3 DNA is TGCGCCAGCAGCTTGGTTCCGGGGACTGGGGCCAACGTC. Encoded protein: CASSLVPGTGANV. In full, the CDR3 reads CASSLVPGTGANVLTF.

A note on this clone: The read ends 3 residues early relative to the CDR3; the germline J gene fills the gap. This chain uses TRBV20-1 with TRBJ1-6, with D possibly matching TRBD1 (5 bases). Germline V lookup: CDR1 DFQATT, CDR2 SNEGSKA (reference sequence). The CDR3 length is 13 residues. The ends were cut back, 2 bases at V and 8 bases at J, with 10 bases in the middle. The CDR3 bases that were read are TGCAGTGCTAGAACACAGGAATATTCACCC. Its protein is CSARTQEYSP. The whole CDR3 region reads CSARTQEYSPLHF.